Each of the 2 T cell receptor beta chains below was sequenced from the same sample in a study of blood T cell repertoires in COVID-19. Generated by immunoSEQ multiplex PCR, the TCRdb table keeps only in-frame clones and is missing some. Among fewer than 90,000 clones, approximately 86% were seen once, and the ten largest hold 1.5% to 2.5%. The sequencing input was peripheral blood. These receptors came from a woman of 80 years or more with active or convalescent COVID-19.

This clone was seen once. The CDR3 DNA reads TGTGCCAGCAGCTCCCTAGCGGGGAGCTCCTACAATGAGCAGTTCTTC. Amino acids: CASSSLAGSSYNEQFF. The J gene is TRBJ2-1, the V gene TRBV11-2; 9 nucleotides match TRBD2. V lost 4 bases and J lost 0; bases outside the gene matches: 4. The CDR3 spans 16 residues. CDR1 and CDR2 (germline): SGHAT, FQNNGV.

V is TRBV15 and J is TRBJ1-2, with TRBD1 as a possible D gene (6 bases). The length of the CDR3 is 17 residues. V was shortened by 0 bases and J by 2 bases, with 16 bases between the two germline ends. The germline V gene encodes CDR1 LNHNV and CDR2 YYDKDF (reference sequence). In DNA form, the CDR3 reads TGTGCCACCAGCAGAGATAGGGGCAGGGGCGAGAACTATGGCTACACCTTC. It specifies CATSRDRGRGENYGYTF. Combining the CDR3 with reference TRBV15 and TRBJ1-2 gives the whole variable domain DAMVIQNPRYQVTQFGKPVTLSCSQTLNHNVMYWYQQKSSQAPKLLFHYYDKDFNNEADTPDNFQSRRPNTSFCFLDIRSPGLGDTAMYLCATSRDRGRGENYGYTFGSGTRLTVV.